A selection of T cell receptor beta chains follows, all from one sample in a study of cytomegalovirus exposure and HLA in healthy donors. The protocol was immunoSEQ multiplex PCR, while the TCRdb copy is restricted to in-frame clones and leaves out a portion. The sample holds about 130,000 clones, 80% seen once. The sequencing sample was made of PBMCs. The origin of the receptors is a man aged 30 to 39 in good health and CMV-seronegative. Each CDR3 is given with its conserved first and last residue. The D gene is left open where the match is weak. Clone size is not always given. Where it is, it says once, few, many or a class for expanded clones.

TRBD1	TRBV27	TRBJ1-2	NA	TGTGCCAGCAGTTTAGACCTGGGACAGTCACATGGCTACACCTTC	CASSLDLGQSHGYTF
NA	TRBV15	TRBJ1-3	few	TGTGCCACCAGCGGTCCAGGTTCCGAGAGCTCTGGAAACACCATATATTTT	CATSGPGSESSGNTIYF
NA	TRBV27	TRBJ1-1	NA	TGTGCCAGCAGGACAGCGAACACTGAAGCTTTCTTT	CASRTANTEAFF
TRBD1	TRBV9	TRBJ2-5	once	TGTGCCAGCAGCGTAGCCTGGGGACAGAGGAGAGAGACCCAGTACTTC	CASSVAWGQRRETQYF
NA	TRBV28	TRBJ1-5	NA	TGTGCCAGCATGACGACGAGGGAGTGGAGCAATCAGCCCCAGCATTTT	CASMTTREWSNQPQHF
NA	TRBV6-4	TRBJ2-1	NA	TGTGCCAGCAGTTCTGAGGAGGGGAGGAATGAGCAGTTCTTC	CASSSEEGRNEQFF
TRBD1	TRBV9	TRBJ1-5	NA	TGTGCCAGCAGCGCGGGACAGGAAGGTTGGCAGCCCCAGCATTTT	CASSAGQEGWQPQHF
NA	TRBV5-4	TRBJ2-5	NA	TGTGCCAGCAGCTTGGATGCGGGCACGGGGCAAGAGACCCAGTACTTC	CASSLDAGTGQETQYF
TRBD1	TRBV6-5	TRBJ2-5	NA	TGTGCCAGCAGCTCAGGACAGGGGGTGACCCAGTACTTC	CASSSGQGVTQYF
NA	TRBV4-3	TRBJ2-1	NA	TGCGCCAGCAGCCAAGACTCAGCGGGCCTCTACAATGAGCAGTTCTTC	CASSQDSAGLYNEQFF
TRBD1	TRBV6-5	TRBJ1-3	NA	TGTGCCAGCAGTCCCGGGACAGGGTCTGGAAACACCATATATTTT	CASSPGTGSGNTIYF
TRBD1	TRBV5-1	TRBJ1-1	few	TGCGCCAGCAGCAACCTGGACAGGGGGCCCGCTGAAGCTTTCTTT	CASSNLDRGPAEAFF
NA	TRBV5-8	TRBJ1-4	NA	TGTGCCAGCAGCTGGGGCAGCTCTAATGAAAAACTGTTTTTT	CASSWGSSNEKLFF
TRBD1	TRBV10-2	TRBJ1-1	few	TGCGCCAGCAGCGGACAGGGTTACGACACTGAAGCTTTCTTT	CASSGQGYDTEAFF
TRBD2	TRBV9	TRBJ2-7	NA	TGTGCCAGCAGCCCGGGACTAGCTTCCTACGAGCAGTACTTC	CASSPGLASYEQYF
NA	TRBV11-3	TRBJ2-2	NA	TGTGCCAGCAGTTTGAATAGCGCCGGGGAGCTGTTTTTT	CASSLNSAGELFF
NA	TRBV11-1	TRBJ2-7	NA	TGTGCCAGCAGCTTACTGGGACACAGCAACTACGAGCAGTACTTC	CASSLLGHSNYEQYF
TRBD2	TRBV27	TRBJ2-2	NA	TGTGCCAGCAGACTAGCGGGAGGGTACACCGGGGAGCTGTTTTTT	CASRLAGGYTGELFF
NA	TRBV7-6	TRBJ1-3	NA	TGTGCCAGCAGCCCTACGTTATTCCCGTCGAGCTCTGGAAACACCATATATTTT	CASSPTLFPSSSGNTIYF
TRBD2	TRBV7-6	TRBJ2-7	few	TGTGCCAGCAGCTTAGGGACTAGCGGGAGGGCCTACGAGCAGTACTTC	CASSLGTSGRAYEQYF
TRBD2	TRBV28	TRBJ2-1	few	TGTGCCAGCAGCCGGGGGACTAGCCCCTACTACAATGAGCAGTTCTTC	CASSRGTSPYYNEQFF
NA	TRBV6-5	TRBJ1-4	NA	TGTGCCAGCAGTTCCGCAGGGGCCCCTAATGAAAAACTGTTTTTT	CASSSAGAPNEKLFF
NA	TRBV5-1	TRBJ2-1	NA	TGCGCCAGCAGCTTGGAGCAGACTAGATACAATGAGCAGTTCTTC	CASSLEQTRYNEQFF
NA	TRBV14	TRBJ1-2	NA	TGTGCCAGCAGCCAAGACCAGGGCCATAGTAACTATGGCTACACCTTC	CASSQDQGHSNYGYTF
NA	TRBV21-1	TRBJ1-1	NA	TGTGCCAGCAGCAAAGCGAGGGGGTGGAACACTGAAGCTTTCTTT	CASSKARGWNTEAFF
NA	TRBV7-2	TRBJ1-4	NA	TGTGCCAGCAGCTTCGGGAAGACTAATGAAAAACTGTTTTTT	CASSFGKTNEKLFF
TRBD1	TRBV2	TRBJ1-2	NA	TGTGCCAGCAGAGGGACAGGGGGCAATGGCTACACCTTC	CASRGTGGNGYTF
NA	TRBV7-2	TRBJ2-2	NA	TGTGCCAGCAGCTTCCGCGCGGTCAACACCGGGGAGCTGTTTTTT	CASSFRAVNTGELFF
TRBD2	TRBV4-1	TRBJ2-1	NA	TGCGCCAGCAGCCGTTACCCCGGGGGGAGCTCCTACAATGAGCAGTTCTTC	CASSRYPGGSSYNEQFF
NA	TRBV5-6	TRBJ2-2	NA	TGTGCCAGCAGCTCTAGGGAGCGGCTGTTTTTT	CASSSRERLFF
NA	TRBV6-5	TRBJ1-5	NA	TGTGCCAGCAGTTCAACAGGGAATAGCAATCAGCCCCAGCATTTT	CASSSTGNSNQPQHF
TRBD2	TRBV29-1	TRBJ2-1	NA	TGCAGCGTGACGGGACTACCCCTGAGCTCCTACAATGAGCAGTTCTTC	CSVTGLPLSSYNEQFF
TRBD1	TRBV27	TRBJ2-7	NA	TGTGCCAGTTCTCCGACAGGGACGGAAACCTACGAGCAGTACTTC	CASSPTGTETYEQYF
TRBD2	TRBV9	TRBJ2-1	NA	TGTGCCAGCAACACCGGGACTAGCGGGATTGAGCAGTTCTTC	CASNTGTSGIEQFF
TRBD1	TRBV7-8	TRBJ2-7	NA	TGTGCCAGCACCAGCGACAGGGGGTTCTACGAGCAGTACTTC	CASTSDRGFYEQYF
TRBD2	TRBV15	TRBJ2-7	NA	TGTGCCACCACAGCGGGAGTGCGCTCCTACGAGCAGTACTTC	CATTAGVRSYEQYF
NA	TRBV7-6	TRBJ2-7	NA	TGTGCCAGCAGCTGGACGGGACTTTCCTACGAGCAGTACTTC	CASSWTGLSYEQYF
TRBD2	TRBV19	TRBJ2-7	NA	TGTGCCAGTAGTAGTAGAGGACTAGCGGGAAGAGAGCAGTACTTC	CASSSRGLAGREQYF
TRBD2	TRBV13	TRBJ2-5	NA	TGTGCCAGCAGCTTTCGTCCGGGACTAGTCGTGGAGACCCAGTACTTC	CASSFRPGLVVETQYF
TRBD2	TRBV5-4	TRBJ2-7	NA	TGTGCCAGCAGCTTAAGCGGGAGTGGCCCCTTTAACTACGAGCAGTACTTC	CASSLSGSGPFNYEQYF
TRBD1	TRBV7-2	TRBJ1-3	NA	TGTGCCAGCAGCCGCTTTCAGGGGGCACGAAACACCATATATTTT	CASSRFQGARNTIYF
TRBD2	TRBV2	TRBJ2-1	NA	TGTGCCAGCAACAGCGGGAGGTCCTACAATGAGCAGTTCTTC	CASNSGRSYNEQFF
NA	TRBV6-5	TRBJ1-1	few	TGTGCCAGCAGTACCACAACGAACACTGAAGCTTTCTTT	CASSTTTNTEAFF
TRBD1	TRBV29-1	TRBJ2-1	NA	TGCAGCACCAATTCGGGACAGGGTCAACATGAGCAGTTCTTC	CSTNSGQGQHEQFF
TRBD2	TRBV9	TRBJ2-1	NA	TGTGCCAGCAGCGTTTCGGCTCTAGCGGGAGTCAGTAATGAGCAGTTCTTC	CASSVSALAGVSNEQFF
TRBD2	TRBV7-9	TRBJ2-4	NA	TGTGCCAGCAGCCCCCTTGAGGGCGGGAGGGCCGGAGCCAAAAACATTCAGTACTTC	CASSPLEGGRAGAKNIQYF
NA	TRBV29-1	TRBJ2-4	NA	TGCAGCGTTGAAGGTGTCGGCGGGTTCGGAATTCAGTACTTC	CSVEGVGGFGIQYF
TRBD2	TRBV12-5	TRBJ2-1	NA	TGTGCTAGTGGTTTGGTACGGGGGGCGGGAGGGAATGAGCAGTTCTTC	CASGLVRGAGGNEQFF
TRBD2	TRBV5-4	TRBJ2-1	NA	TGTGCCAGCAGCTTGGCGGGTGGTATTGGACTAGCGGGATTTAATGAGCAGTTCTTC	CASSLAGGIGLAGFNEQFF
NA	TRBV10-1	TRBJ2-5	NA	TGCGCCAGCAGCGGGATCGACTCGACCGGACAAGAGACCCAGTACTTC	CASSGIDSTGQETQYF
TRBD2	TRBV5-1	TRBJ2-7	few	TGCGCCAGCAGCACCAGGCCTAGCGGGAGCATTTCGTACGAGCAGTACTTC	CASSTRPSGSISYEQYF
TRBD2	TRBV4-2	TRBJ2-3	NA	TGTGCCAGCAGCCCAGGACTAGCGGGAAGGGCGGATACGCAGTATTTT	CASSPGLAGRADTQYF
TRBD2	TRBV5-4	TRBJ2-7	NA	TGTGCCAGCAGCGCTAGCGGGAGGTGGCACGAGCAGTACTTC	CASSASGRWHEQYF
NA	TRBV27	TRBJ1-1	once	TGTGCCAGCAGTATGACAGGGAACACTGAAGCTTTCTTT	CASSMTGNTEAFF
NA	TRBV27	TRBJ1-2	NA	TGTGCCAGCAGTCCTGGCCTTGCGGGTAGAGGCTACACCTTC	CASSPGLAGRGYTF
NA	TRBV7-3	TRBJ2-5	NA	TGTGCCAGCAGCTTAGTTGGCGAGGCGGGGCAGACCCAGTACTTC	CASSLVGEAGQTQYF
NA	TRBV27	TRBJ2-1	NA	TGTGCCAGCAGTTCGGGACTGGGGAGCGAGCAGTTCTTC	CASSSGLGSEQFF
TRBD2	TRBV11-3	TRBJ2-1	NA	TGTGCCAGCAGGACTAGCGGGAGGGACAATGAGCAGTTCTTC	CASRTSGRDNEQFF
TRBD2	TRBV6-1	TRBJ2-7	few	TGTGCCAGCAGTGACGTAACTAGCGGAGCCTACGAGCAGTACTTC	CASSDVTSGAYEQYF
NA	TRBV18	TRBJ2-1	NA	TGTGCCAGCTCAGCCGAACAGGGCAATGAGCAGTTCTTC	CASSAEQGNEQFF